The rows below give T cell receptor beta chains drawn from one sample of a study of CD8 T cells in Susac syndrome. TCRdb called the immunoSEQ multiplex PCR reads again in MiXCR, with one record for every CDR3 protein. The sample contains about 90,000 distinct CDR3 sequences, 96% of which appear only once. The sequencing sample was made of CD8+ T cells from PBMCs. The origin of the receptors is a human donor with Susac syndrome. Each CDR3 is given with its conserved first and last residue. Each record gives: CDR3 protein, CDR3 DNA, V gene, D gene, clone size, J gene. The D gene is left open where the match is weak. Clone size appears in some rows only: once, few, many, or a class for an expanded clone.

CDR3aa: CASSPGSGNQPQHF
CDR3nt: TGTGCCAGCAGCCCCGGGAGCGGAAATCAGCCCCAGCATTTT
v_gene: TRBV9
d_gene: -
abundance: -
j_gene: TRBJ1-5

CDR3aa: CATSDSGQASSTDTQYF
CDR3nt: TGTGCCACCAGTGATTCCGGACAGGCTTCTAGCACAGATACGCAGTATTTT
v_gene: TRBV24-1
d_gene: TRBD1
abundance: -
j_gene: TRBJ2-3

CDR3aa: CASSFTSDYNEQFF
CDR3nt: TGTGCCAGCAGCTTTACGTCAGATTACAATGAGCAGTTCTTC
v_gene: TRBV7-9
d_gene: -
abundance: -
j_gene: TRBJ2-1

CDR3aa: CASSLAYSNQPQHF
CDR3nt: TGTGCCAGCAGCTTGGCCTACAGCAATCAGCCCCAGCATTTT
v_gene: TRBV5-6
d_gene: -
abundance: -
j_gene: TRBJ1-5

CDR3aa: CASSFRTGGTEQFF
CDR3nt: TGTGCCAGCAGCTTCCGGACAGGGGGCACTGAGCAGTTCTTC
v_gene: TRBV11-2
d_gene: TRBD1
abundance: -
j_gene: TRBJ2-1

CDR3aa: CASSRDTGGETQYF
CDR3nt: TGTGCCAGCAGCCGAGATACAGGGGGAGAGACCCAGTACTTC
v_gene: TRBV14
d_gene: TRBD1
abundance: -
j_gene: TRBJ2-5

CDR3aa: CASSYAGSRLEAFF
CDR3nt: TGTGCCAGCAGTTACGCCGGATCCCGTTTAGAAGCTTTCTTT
v_gene: TRBV6-5
d_gene: -
abundance: -
j_gene: TRBJ1-1

CDR3aa: CAWAGTGGNQPQHF
CDR3nt: TGTGCCTGGGCCGGGACAGGGGGCAATCAGCCCCAGCATTTT
v_gene: TRBV30
d_gene: TRBD1
abundance: -
j_gene: TRBJ1-5

CDR3aa: CASSQGVQEGETQYF
CDR3nt: TGTGCCAGCAGCCAAGGGGTCCAAGAGGGGGAGACCCAGTACTTC
v_gene: TRBV3-1
d_gene: -
abundance: -
j_gene: TRBJ2-5

CDR3aa: CASASIQGYTF
CDR3nt: TGTGCCAGCGCCTCAATTCAGGGCTACACCTTC
v_gene: TRBV6-2/TRBV6-3
d_gene: -
abundance: -
j_gene: TRBJ1-2

CDR3aa: CASSDSEKLFF
CDR3nt: TGTGCCAGCTCGGACAGTGAAAAACTGTTTTTT
v_gene: TRBV18
d_gene: -
abundance: -
j_gene: TRBJ1-4

CDR3aa: CSARDGRGDLNEQFF
CDR3nt: TGCAGTGCTAGAGATGGTAGAGGGGACCTCAATGAGCAGTTCTTC
v_gene: TRBV20-1
d_gene: -
abundance: -
j_gene: TRBJ2-1

CDR3aa: CASSFGGGLNTEAFF
CDR3nt: TGTGCCAGCAGTTTCGGAGGAGGACTGAACACTGAAGCTTTCTTT
v_gene: TRBV27
d_gene: -
abundance: -
j_gene: TRBJ1-1

CDR3aa: CASSPPPSGQPQHF
CDR3nt: TGTGCCAGCTCACCACCGCCATCGGGCCAGCCCCAGCATTTT
v_gene: TRBV18
d_gene: -
abundance: -
j_gene: TRBJ1-5

CDR3aa: CSAPAGSYNSPLHF
CDR3nt: TGCAGTGCTCCTGCGGGTTCCTATAATTCACCCCTCCACTTT
v_gene: TRBV20-1
d_gene: -
abundance: -
j_gene: TRBJ1-6

CDR3aa: CASSLAGHQETQYF
CDR3nt: TGTGCCAGCAGCTTGGCCGGACACCAAGAGACCCAGTACTTC
v_gene: TRBV5-6
d_gene: -
abundance: once
j_gene: TRBJ2-5

CDR3aa: CASSRFVGTPVGAYEQYF
CDR3nt: TGTGCCAGCAGCCGATTCGTTGGAACCCCGGTGGGCGCCTACGAGCAGTACTTC
v_gene: TRBV3-1
d_gene: -
abundance: -
j_gene: TRBJ2-7

CDR3aa: CAWSAFFGGNTEAFF
CDR3nt: TGTGCCTGGAGTGCCTTCTTCGGGGGGAACACTGAAGCTTTCTTT
v_gene: TRBV30
d_gene: -
abundance: -
j_gene: TRBJ1-1

CDR3aa: CATSGAGADTQYF
CDR3nt: TGTGCCACCAGTGGGGCAGGGGCAGATACGCAGTATTTT
v_gene: TRBV24-1
d_gene: -
abundance: -
j_gene: TRBJ2-3

CDR3aa: CASRVTGLNTEAFF
CDR3nt: TGTGCCAGTAGGGTGACTGGACTGAACACTGAAGCTTTCTTT
v_gene: TRBV19
d_gene: -
abundance: -
j_gene: TRBJ1-1

CDR3aa: CSARPGQNTGELFF
CDR3nt: TGCAGTGCTAGACCGGGACAGAACACCGGGGAGCTGTTTTTT
v_gene: TRBV20-1
d_gene: -
abundance: -
j_gene: TRBJ2-2

CDR3aa: CASSLGRPTSTDTQYF
CDR3nt: TGTGCCAGCAGCTTAGGGAGGCCTACCAGCACAGATACGCAGTATTTT
v_gene: TRBV7-2
d_gene: -
abundance: -
j_gene: TRBJ2-3

CDR3aa: CSASGGRVLYEQYF
CDR3nt: TGCAGTGCTAGCGGGGGCCGGGTCCTTTACGAGCAGTACTTC
v_gene: TRBV20-1
d_gene: -
abundance: -
j_gene: TRBJ2-7

CDR3aa: CASSLIGAYTEAFF
CDR3nt: TGTGCCAGCAGCTTAATTGGCGCTTACACTGAAGCTTTCTTT
v_gene: TRBV11-2
d_gene: -
abundance: -
j_gene: TRBJ1-1

CDR3aa: CASSLALGLRNEQFF
CDR3nt: TGTGCCAGCAGCTTAGCGTTGGGACTGAGAAATGAGCAGTTCTTC
v_gene: TRBV7-9
d_gene: -
abundance: -
j_gene: TRBJ2-1

CDR3aa: CASQPGDRHNYGYTF
CDR3nt: TGCGCCAGCCAACCCGGGGACAGGCATAACTATGGCTACACCTTC
v_gene: TRBV5-1
d_gene: TRBD1
abundance: -
j_gene: TRBJ1-2

CDR3aa: CASSQAGQGYYGYTF
CDR3nt: TGTGCCAGCAGCCAAGCGGGACAGGGCTACTATGGCTACACCTTC
v_gene: TRBV14
d_gene: TRBD1
abundance: -
j_gene: TRBJ1-2

CDR3aa: CASSATGEHTEAFF
CDR3nt: TGTGCCAGCTCAGCGACAGGGGAGCACACTGAAGCTTTCTTT
v_gene: TRBV18
d_gene: TRBD1
abundance: -
j_gene: TRBJ1-1

CDR3aa: CASSAAGVDTQYF
CDR3nt: TGTGCCAGCAGCGCCGCGGGGGTAGATACGCAGTATTTT
v_gene: TRBV9
d_gene: TRBD2
abundance: once
j_gene: TRBJ2-3

CDR3aa: CATSVGEQGYGYTF
CDR3nt: TGTGCCACGTCCGTCGGGGAGCAGGGCTATGGCTACACCTTC
v_gene: TRBV12-3/TRBV12-4
d_gene: -
abundance: -
j_gene: TRBJ1-2

CDR3aa: CSASGAYEQYF
CDR3nt: TGCAGTGCTAGCGGGGCATACGAGCAGTACTTC
v_gene: TRBV20-1
d_gene: -
abundance: -
j_gene: TRBJ2-7

CDR3aa: CSVSRTEQFF
CDR3nt: TGCAGCGTCTCTAGAACTGAGCAGTTCTTC
v_gene: TRBV29-1
d_gene: -
abundance: -
j_gene: TRBJ2-1

CDR3aa: CSVEDYEQYF
CDR3nt: TGCAGCGTTGAAGACTACGAGCAGTACTTC
v_gene: TRBV29-1
d_gene: -
abundance: -
j_gene: TRBJ2-7

CDR3aa: CSVETSSYNEQFF
CDR3nt: TGCAGCGTGGAGACCAGCTCCTACAATGAGCAGTTCTTC
v_gene: TRBV29-1
d_gene: -
abundance: once
j_gene: TRBJ2-1

CDR3aa: CASSLGYKSTNEKLFF
CDR3nt: TGTGCCAGCAGTTTAGGATACAAGTCAACTAATGAAAAACTGTTTTTT
v_gene: TRBV27
d_gene: -
abundance: -
j_gene: TRBJ1-4

CDR3aa: CSARVTDTQYF
CDR3nt: TGCAGTGCTAGAGTCACAGATACGCAGTATTTT
v_gene: TRBV20-1
d_gene: -
abundance: -
j_gene: TRBJ2-3

CDR3aa: CASSEYDQPQHF
CDR3nt: TGTGCCAGCAGTGAATATGATCAGCCCCAGCATTTT
v_gene: TRBV25-1
d_gene: -
abundance: -
j_gene: TRBJ1-5

CDR3aa: CSARETVNSPLHF
CDR3nt: TGCAGTGCTAGAGAGACAGTCAATTCACCCCTCCACTTT
v_gene: TRBV20-1
d_gene: -
abundance: -
j_gene: TRBJ1-6

CDR3aa: CASSDFGATEAFF
CDR3nt: TGTGCCAGCAGTGATTTCGGCGCGACTGAAGCTTTCTTT
v_gene: TRBV28
d_gene: -
abundance: -
j_gene: TRBJ1-1

CDR3aa: CASSYVQGVAGQPQHF
CDR3nt: TGTGCCAGCAGTTACGTACAGGGGGTTGCCGGTCAGCCCCAGCATTTT
v_gene: TRBV6-2/TRBV6-3
d_gene: TRBD1
abundance: -
j_gene: TRBJ1-5

CDR3aa: CASSGGGDSRNQPQHF
CDR3nt: TGTGCCAGCAGCGGGGGTGGTGACAGTCGCAATCAGCCCCAGCATTTT
v_gene: TRBV9
d_gene: -
abundance: -
j_gene: TRBJ1-5

CDR3aa: CSAEPRGGVDNQPQHF
CDR3nt: TGCAGTGCTGAACCTAGGGGGGGAGTCGACAATCAGCCCCAGCATTTT
v_gene: TRBV20-1
d_gene: -
abundance: once
j_gene: TRBJ1-5

CDR3aa: CSAREQDYQPQHF
CDR3nt: TGCAGTGCTAGAGAACAGGATTATCAGCCCCAGCATTTT
v_gene: TRBV20-1
d_gene: -
abundance: -
j_gene: TRBJ1-5

CDR3aa: CASSSLGEAETQYF
CDR3nt: TGTGCCAGCAGCTCATTGGGAGAGGCGGAGACCCAGTACTTC
v_gene: TRBV11-2
d_gene: -
abundance: few
j_gene: TRBJ2-5

CDR3aa: CSASEGQGGWDTQYF
CDR3nt: TGCAGTGCTAGCGAGGGACAGGGTGGTTGGGATACGCAGTATTTT
v_gene: TRBV20-1
d_gene: TRBD1
abundance: -
j_gene: TRBJ2-3

CDR3aa: CASSLVATASTDTQYF
CDR3nt: TGTGCCAGCAGCTTAGTAGCGACAGCTAGCACAGATACGCAGTATTTT
v_gene: TRBV7-2
d_gene: -
abundance: -
j_gene: TRBJ2-3

CDR3aa: CASSLTISGANVLTF
CDR3nt: TGTGCCAGCAGTTTAACGATCTCTGGGGCCAACGTCCTGACTTTC
v_gene: TRBV28
d_gene: -
abundance: -
j_gene: TRBJ2-6

CDR3aa: CSARWRGGRETQYF
CDR3nt: TGCAGTGCTAGGTGGCGGGGGGGCCGGGAGACCCAGTACTTC
v_gene: TRBV20-1
d_gene: TRBD2
abundance: -
j_gene: TRBJ2-5

CDR3aa: CASSHDRGGGYTF
CDR3nt: TGTGCCAGCAGCCACGACAGGGGTGGTGGCTACACCTTC
v_gene: TRBV7-6
d_gene: TRBD1
abundance: -
j_gene: TRBJ1-2

CDR3aa: CASSQATSGGPYGYTF
CDR3nt: TGCGCCAGCAGCCAAGCCACCTCAGGGGGCCCCTATGGCTACACCTTC
v_gene: TRBV4-1
d_gene: TRBD1
abundance: once
j_gene: TRBJ1-2

CDR3aa: CAWSASGEKLFF
CDR3nt: TGTGCCTGGAGTGCGAGCGGTGAAAAACTGTTTTTT
v_gene: TRBV30
d_gene: -
abundance: -
j_gene: TRBJ1-4

CDR3aa: CAWSVGSIYTEAFF
CDR3nt: TGTGCCTGGAGTGTTGGGTCAATTTACACTGAAGCTTTCTTT
v_gene: TRBV30
d_gene: -
abundance: -
j_gene: TRBJ1-1

CDR3aa: CASGRGGTDTQYF
CDR3nt: TGTGCCAGTGGTAGGGGGGGCACAGATACGCAGTATTTT
v_gene: TRBV19
d_gene: -
abundance: -
j_gene: TRBJ2-3

CDR3aa: CSVMESQETQYF
CDR3nt: TGCAGCGTGATGGAAAGCCAAGAGACCCAGTACTTC
v_gene: TRBV29-1
d_gene: -
abundance: -
j_gene: TRBJ2-5

CDR3aa: CASKGGAYGYTF
CDR3nt: TGTGCCAGCAAAGGGGGGGCCTATGGCTACACCTTC
v_gene: TRBV27
d_gene: -
abundance: -
j_gene: TRBJ1-2